The sequence of this T cell receptor beta chain was determined in a study of cytomegalovirus exposure and HLA in healthy donors. It was with 60 Vbeta and 13 Jbeta primers that the PCR ran. Only in-frame clones appear in the TCRdb table, and some are missing; sequencing was by immunoSEQ multiplex PCR. Of about 160,000 clones listed, over 60% are singletons. Study results and limitations: Reportedly, diagnosis of cytomegalovirus status by the classifier showed high specificity and sensitivity. Indistinguishable V segments such as TRBV6-2 and TRBV6-3 were excluded. Previously analyzed data showed that most TCR beta V segments were productive at a frequency of about 87% or about 30%. A later analysis showed HLA-associated TCR beta chains outstripping equally common others in clonal expansion.

The germline gives CDR1 SQVTM, CDR2 ANQGSEA. The CDR3 contains 16 residues. Trimming cost V 0 bases and J 5 bases, with 16 bases left between them. A remark on this clone: Its matching antigen is unknown.

The gene calls are TRBV29-1 and TRBJ2-2; possible D gene TRBD2, 6 bases. The sequenced material came from PBMCs. This sequence was found in a woman aged 30 to 39 in good health and CMV-seronegative. CDR3 coding DNA: TGCAGCGTTGAAGATGCGTCGCGGGGTTGGACCGGGGAGCTGTTTTTT. Translation gives CSVEDASRGWTGELFF.